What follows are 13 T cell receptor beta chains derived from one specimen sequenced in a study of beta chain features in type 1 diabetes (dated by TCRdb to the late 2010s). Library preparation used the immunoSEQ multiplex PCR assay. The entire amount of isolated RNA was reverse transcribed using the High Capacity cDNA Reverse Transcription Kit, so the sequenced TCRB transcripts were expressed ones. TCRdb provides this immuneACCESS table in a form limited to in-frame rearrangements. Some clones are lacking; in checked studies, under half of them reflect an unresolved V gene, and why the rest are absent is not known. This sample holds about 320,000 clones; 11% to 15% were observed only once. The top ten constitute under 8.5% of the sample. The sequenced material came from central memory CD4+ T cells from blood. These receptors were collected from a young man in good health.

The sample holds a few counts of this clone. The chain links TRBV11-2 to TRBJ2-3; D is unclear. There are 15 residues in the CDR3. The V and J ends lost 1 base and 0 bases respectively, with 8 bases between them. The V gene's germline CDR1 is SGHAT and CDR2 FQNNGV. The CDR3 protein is CASSLGTTSTDTQYF. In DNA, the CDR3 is TGTGCCAGCAGCTTAGGGACGACTAGCACAGATACGCAGTATTTT.

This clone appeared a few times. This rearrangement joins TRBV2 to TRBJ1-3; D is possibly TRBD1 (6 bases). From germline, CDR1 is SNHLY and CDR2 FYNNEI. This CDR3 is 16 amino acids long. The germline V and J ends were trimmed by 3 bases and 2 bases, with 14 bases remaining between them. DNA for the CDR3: TGTGCCAGCAGTGAGGAGATACAGGGCCCTGGAAACACCATATATTTT. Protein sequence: CASSEEIQGPGNTIYF. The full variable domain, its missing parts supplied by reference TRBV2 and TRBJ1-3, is EPEVTQTPSHQVTQMGQEVILRCVPISNHLYFYWYRQILGQKVEFLVSFYNNEISEKSEIFDDQFSVERPDGSNFTLKIRSTKLEDSAMYFCASSEEIQGPGNTIYFGEGSWLTVV.

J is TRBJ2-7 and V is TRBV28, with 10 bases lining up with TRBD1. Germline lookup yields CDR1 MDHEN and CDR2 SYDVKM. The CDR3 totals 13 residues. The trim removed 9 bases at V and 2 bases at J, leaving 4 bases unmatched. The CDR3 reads CASSGTGAYEQYV. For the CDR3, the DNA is TGTGCCAGTTCCGGGACAGGGGCCTACGAGCAGTACGTC.

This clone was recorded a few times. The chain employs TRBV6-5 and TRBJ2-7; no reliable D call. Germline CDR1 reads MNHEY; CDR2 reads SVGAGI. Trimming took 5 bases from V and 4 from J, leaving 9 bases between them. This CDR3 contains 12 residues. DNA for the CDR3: TGTGCCAGCAGTGAAGCCAGGTACGAGCAGTACTTC. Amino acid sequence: CASSEARYEQYF.

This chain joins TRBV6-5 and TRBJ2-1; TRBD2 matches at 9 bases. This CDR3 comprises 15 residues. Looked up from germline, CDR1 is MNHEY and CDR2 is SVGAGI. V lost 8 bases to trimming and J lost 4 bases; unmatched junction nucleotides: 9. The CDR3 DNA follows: TGTGCCAGCGGTTCATTAGCGGGGGCGTACAATGAGCAGTTCTTC. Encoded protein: CASGSLAGAYNEQFF.

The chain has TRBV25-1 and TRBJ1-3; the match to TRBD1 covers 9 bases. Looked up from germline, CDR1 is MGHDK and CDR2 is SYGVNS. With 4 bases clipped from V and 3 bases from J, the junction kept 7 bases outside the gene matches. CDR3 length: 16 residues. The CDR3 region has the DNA TGTGCCAGCAGTGCGCACGGGACAGGGATTGGAAACACCATATATTTT. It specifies CASSAHGTGIGNTIYF.

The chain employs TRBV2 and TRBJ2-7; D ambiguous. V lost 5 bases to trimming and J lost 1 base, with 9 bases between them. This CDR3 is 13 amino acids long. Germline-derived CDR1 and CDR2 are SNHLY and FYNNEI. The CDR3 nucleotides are TGTGCCAGCAGTCCCGAGGTATCCTACGAGCAGTACGTC. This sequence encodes CASSPEVSYEQYV.

The CDR3 DNA sequence: TGTGCCAGCAGTTACTATCGGACAGGGGTGGAGACCCAGTACTTC. Its protein product is CASSYYRTGVETQYF. This chain connects TRBV6-5 to TRBJ2-5, with 9 bases aligning to TRBD1. V shed 1 base and J 5 bases; nucleotides not matched to a gene: 5. The CDR3 is 15 residues long. Germline CDR1 MNHEY, CDR2 SVGAGI.

For the CDR3, the DNA is TGTGCCAGCAGCCAAGGCCGGACTAGCGGGGGCTACAATGAGCAGTTCTTC. Protein: CASSQGRTSGGYNEQFF. V and J are TRBV4-2 and TRBJ2-1; 13 bases are shared with TRBD2. Germline CDR1 LGHNA, CDR2 YNFKEQ. V was pared by 1 base and J by 3 bases, with 3 bases of the junction left unmatched. This CDR3 is 17 amino acids long.

CDR3 in amino acids: CASSHPDRGPYEQYF. CDR3 DNA sequence: TGCGCCAGCAGCCACCCGGACAGGGGGCCGTACGAGCAGTACTTC. This chain uses TRBV4-1 with TRBJ2-7, with 11 positions matching TRBD1. The CDR3 contains 15 residues. V gave up 3 bases and J gave up 4 bases; unmatched junction bases: 5. Germline-derived CDR1 and CDR2 are MGHRA and YSYEKL.

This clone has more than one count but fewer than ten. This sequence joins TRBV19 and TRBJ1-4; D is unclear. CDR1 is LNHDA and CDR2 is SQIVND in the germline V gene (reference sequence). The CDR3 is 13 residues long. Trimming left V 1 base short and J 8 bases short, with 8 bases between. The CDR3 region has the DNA TGTGCCAGTAGTATAGTAATGATGGAAAAACTGTTTTTT. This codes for CASSIVMMEKLFF.

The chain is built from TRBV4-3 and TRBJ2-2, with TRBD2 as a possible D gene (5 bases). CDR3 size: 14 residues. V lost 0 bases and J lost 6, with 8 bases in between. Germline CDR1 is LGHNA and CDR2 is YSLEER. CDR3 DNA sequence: TGCGCCAGCAGCCAAGAGCAGCGGCCCGGGGAGCTGTTTTTT. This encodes CASSQEQRPGELFF.

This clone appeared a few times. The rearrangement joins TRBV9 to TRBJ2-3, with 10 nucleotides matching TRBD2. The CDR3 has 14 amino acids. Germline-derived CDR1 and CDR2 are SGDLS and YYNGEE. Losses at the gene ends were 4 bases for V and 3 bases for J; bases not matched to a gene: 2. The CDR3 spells CASSMTSGTDTQYF. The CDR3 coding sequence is TGTGCCAGCAGCATGACTAGCGGGACAGATACGCAGTATTTT.